One sample yielded the 25 T cell receptor beta chains listed below, sequenced in a study of CD8 T cells in Susac syndrome. An input of roughly 0.5 to 1 ug of RNA was subjected to reverse transcription using random hexamers. Via MiXCR, TCRdb re-called the immunoSEQ multiplex PCR reads, giving one row per CDR3 protein. The sample yields some 200,000 distinct CDR3 sequences, 91% seen once. The source material was CD4+ T cells from PBMCs. These receptors came from a human donor with Susac syndrome.

CDR3 residues: CASSGRTSGRSHSYNEQFF. DNA for the CDR3: TGTGCCAGCAGCGGAAGGACTAGCGGGAGGTCCCACTCCTACAATGAGCAGTTCTTC. The rearrangement links TRBV5-4 to TRBJ2-1, with 14 bases lining up with TRBD2. There are 19 residues in the CDR3. The germline V gene encodes CDR1 SGHNT and CDR2 YYREEE (reference sequence). The junction had 9 bases not matched to a gene; V was cut back by 4 bases and J by 0 bases.

The chain links TRBV5-6 to TRBJ2-7; TRBD2 aligns across 10 bases. V lost 4 bases and J lost 3; bases outside the gene matches: 10. The CDR3 runs to 16 residues. CDR1 and CDR2 from the germline V gene are SGHDT and YYEEEE. The CDR3 bases are TGTGCCAGCAGCCAGCAGACTAGCGGGTACTACTACGAGCAGTACTTC. It codes for CASSQQTSGYYYEQYF.

The rearrangement uses TRBV10-3 and TRBJ2-1; 7 bases map to TRBD1. Germline CDR1 and CDR2: ENHRY and SYGVKD. This CDR3 is built from 16 residues. The trim removed 3 bases at V and 0 bases at J, leaving 5 bases unmatched. Here the CDR3 DNA reads TGTGCCATCAGTGAAGGGACAGAGGTCTCCTACAATGAGCAGTTCTTC. As protein: CAISEGTEVSYNEQFF.

The CDR3 DNA follows: TGTGCCAGCAGCCAGGGTCCCAATCAGCCCCAGCATTTT. Protein: CASSQGPNQPQHF. This sequence joins TRBV7-3 and TRBJ1-5; tentatively, D is TRBD1 (5 bases). The CDR3 has 13 residues. Trimming took off 5 bases at V and 3 bases at J, with 8 bases between the two ends. Germline V gene data show CDR1 as SGHTA and CDR2 as FQGTGA.

V usage is TRBV20-1 and J usage is TRBJ2-3; no clear D gene. Germline CDR1 reads DFQATT; CDR2 reads SNEGSKA (reference sequence). This CDR3 is 12 amino acids long. Trimming stripped 6 bases from V and 4 bases from J, with 11 bases between. The CDR3 protein is CSAISGSDTQYF. In nucleotides, the CDR3 is TGCAGTGCCATTTCCGGGTCAGATACGCAGTATTTT.

This clonotype appeared a few times. The genes are TRBV5-1 and TRBJ2-1; D might be TRBD1 or TRBD2, each matching 7 bases. V was cut by 0 bases and J by 3 bases, with 25 bases left in between. In germline, CDR1 is SGHRS, CDR2 YFSETQ. The CDR3 contains 20 residues. CDR3 sequence reads: CASSLARGSVGAGFYNEQFF. The CDR3 DNA reads as TGCGCCAGCAGCTTGGCCAGGGGGTCGGTAGGAGCGGGGTTCTACAATGAGCAGTTCTTC.

The rearrangement links TRBV20-1 to TRBJ2-2; either TRBD1 or TRBD2 may supply D (5 bases each). Per germline, CDR1 DFQATT and CDR2 SNEGSKA (reference sequence). Deletions cut 2 bases from V and 5 bases from J, with 12 bases between. The CDR3 covers 14 residues. The CDR3: CSARTGRETGELFF. CDR3 coding DNA: TGCAGTGCTAGAACGGGACGGGAAACCGGGGAGCTGTTTTTT.

The CDR3 nucleotides are TGTGCCAGCAGCCCCCGGGGAGGGGACACTGAAGCTTTCTTT. As protein: CASSPRGGDTEAFF. The genes are TRBV11-2 and TRBJ1-1, with D perhaps matching TRBD1 (5 bases). CDR1 and CDR2 (germline): SGHAT, FQNNGV. Trimming cost V 5 bases and J 3 bases, with 13 bases left between them. The CDR3 loop spans 14 amino acids.

The rearrangement uses TRBV27 and TRBJ1-5; no definite D call. CDR1 is MNHEY, CDR2 SMNVEV, per germline (reference sequence). V lost 3 bases, J lost 0 bases, and 6 bases lay in between. The CDR3 has 14 residues. Here the CDR3 reads CASSFGSSNQPQHF. CDR3 DNA sequence: TGTGCCAGCAGTTTTGGGTCTAGCAATCAGCCCCAGCATTTT.

This rearrangement joins TRBV5-1 to TRBJ2-5; D is perhaps TRBD2 (6 bases). The CDR3 spans 16 residues. CDR1 is SGHRS and CDR2 is YFSETQ in the germline V gene. With 5 bases removed from V and 2 bases from J, the gap between germline ends came to 19 bases. Here the CDR3 reads CASSYGWASDQETQYF. In DNA, the CDR3 is TGCGCCAGCAGTTATGGTTGGGCTAGCGATCAAGAGACCCAGTACTTC. Full variable domain (outside the CDR3, taken from reference TRBV5-1 and TRBJ2-5): KAGVTQTPRYLIKTRGQQVTLSCSPISGHRSVSWYQQTPGQGLQFLFEYFSETQRNKGNFPGRFSGRQFSNSRSEMNVSTLELGDSALYLCASSYGWASDQETQYFGPGTRLLVL.

This rearrangement joins TRBV7-8 to TRBJ2-7, with a weak D call TRBD2 (5 bases). The CDR3 runs to 18 residues. Trimming left V 1 base short and J 3 bases short, with 22 bases between. The germline V gene has CDR1 SGHVS and CDR2 FQNEAQ. The CDR3 loop reads CASSLVLTSPVDYYEQYF. The DNA for the CDR3 is TGTGCCAGCAGCTTAGTATTAACGAGCCCCGTAGACTACTACGAGCAGTACTTC.

The J gene is TRBJ2-7, the V gene TRBV7-2; 7 nucleotides align to TRBD1. Germline CDR1 SGHTA, CDR2 FQGNSA. The CDR3 extends over 15 amino acids. J lost 2 bases, V lost 2 bases, and 6 bases had no gene match. The CDR3 DNA reads TGTGCCAGCAGCTTAAACGCCAGGGGGACCTACGAGCAGTACTTC. Translating gives CASSLNARGTYEQYF.

The chain combines TRBV30 with TRBJ1-2; 9 bases align to TRBD1. V lost 2 bases to trimming and J lost 7 bases; unmatched junction nucleotides: 5. The CDR3 extends over 13 amino acids. From germline, CDR1 is GTSNPN and CDR2 SVGIG (reference sequence). CDR3 sequence reads: CAWSRGQGSGYTF. In DNA form, the CDR3 reads TGTGCCTGGAGTAGGGGACAGGGATCTGGCTACACCTTC.

V is TRBV7-9 and J is TRBJ1-1, with D hard to call. The CDR3 is made up of 12 amino acids. V was cut by 3 bases and J by 8 bases, with 10 bases left in between. Germline loops: CDR1 SEHNR, CDR2 FQNEAQ (reference sequence). The DNA for the CDR3 is TGTGCCAGCAGCTTGCATGATACAGAAGCTTTCTTT. Translated, it gives CASSLHDTEAFF.

The rearrangement joins TRBV3-1 to TRBJ1-2, with 7 bases identical to TRBD1. Trimming removed 4 bases from V and 2 bases from J; junction bases left unmatched: 7. Per germline, CDR1 LGHDT and CDR2 YNNKEL (reference sequence). The CDR3 contains 15 residues. CDR3 bases: TGTGCCAGCAGCCCGGGGAACAGGGGAAACTATGGCTACACCTTC. Translated, it gives CASSPGNRGNYGYTF. The full variable domain, its missing parts supplied by reference TRBV3-1 and TRBJ1-2, is DTAVSQTPKYLVTQMGNDKSIKCEQNLGHDTMYWYKQDSKKFLKIMFSYNNKELIINETVPNRFSPKSPDKAHLNLHINSLELGDSAVYFCASSPGNRGNYGYTFGSGTRLTVV.

The rearrangement joins TRBV5-4 to TRBJ1-2; D is uncertain. V was clipped by 0 bases and J by 2 bases, with 5 bases between them. CDR3 length: 13 amino acids. Germline CDR1 reads SGHNT; CDR2 reads YYREEE (reference sequence). The CDR3 DNA reads as TGTGCCAGCAGCTTGGAACAGAACTATGGCTACACCTTC. Amino acids: CASSLEQNYGYTF.

The chain combines TRBV27 with TRBJ1-1; no clear D. The V gene's germline CDR1 is MNHEY and CDR2 SMNVEV (reference sequence). The V and J ends lost 6 bases and 1 base respectively, with 12 bases between them. The CDR3 loop spans 14 amino acids. CDR3 sequence: CASSLMRANTEAFF. The CDR3 DNA follows: TGTGCCAGCAGCCTTATGAGAGCGAACACTGAAGCTTTCTTT.

The chain has TRBV6-1 and TRBJ1-1; 8 bases are a match to TRBD1. CDR3 size: 14 residues. Germline lookup yields CDR1 MNHNS and CDR2 SASEGT. The V and J ends lost 1 base and 5 bases, in that order; junction bases with no gene match: 3. CDR3 bases: TGTGCCAGCAGTGAAGGGACAGGGAGAACTGAAGCTTTCTTT. As protein: CASSEGTGRTEAFF.

This sequence joins TRBV5-1 and TRBJ2-2; 13 nucleotides line up with TRBD2. V trimming: 4 bases; J trimming: 6 bases; junction bases outside the gene matches: 6. Germline CDR1 SGHRS, CDR2 YFSETQ. The CDR3 sequence is 16 residues long. The CDR3 DNA follows: TGCGCCAGCAGCCCAAGGACTAGCGGGGGTGCCGGGGAGCTGTTTTTT. Translation gives CASSPRTSGGAGELFF.

V gene TRBV7-2 combines with J gene TRBJ2-7; perhaps TRBD1 as D (6 bases). Germline V gene sequence: CDR1 SGHTA, CDR2 FQGNSA. Deletions cut 2 bases from V and 3 bases from J, with 14 bases between. The CDR3 extends over 15 amino acids. As DNA, the CDR3 is TGTGCCAGCAGCTTATTGGTACAGGGTAGCTACGAGCAGTACTTC. The encoded protein is CASSLLVQGSYEQYF.

V usage is TRBV7-9 and J usage is TRBJ2-5; 9 bases map to TRBD2. Germline V CDR1 and CDR2: SEHNR, FQNEAQ (reference sequence). Trimming took 5 bases from V and 5 from J; bases not matched to a gene: 9. The CDR3 runs to 15 residues. CDR3 in amino acids: CASSPRRLAGETQYF. The CDR3, as DNA: TGTGCCAGCAGCCCCCGCCGGCTAGCGGGGGAGACCCAGTACTTC.

J is TRBJ2-7 and V is TRBV29-1; 10 bases fit TRBD2. With 5 bases clipped from V and 4 bases from J, the junction kept 2 bases outside the gene matches. CDR3 size: 12 residues. CDR1 SQVTM and CDR2 ANQGSEA come from the germline V gene. The CDR3 DNA sequence: TGCAGCGTTAGCGGGAGGGCATACGAGCAGTACTTC. Protein product: CSVSGRAYEQYF.

The J gene is TRBJ1-2, the V gene TRBV12-3 or TRBV12-4, with D possibly being TRBD1 (5 bases). The CDR3 runs 13 residues. V was clipped by 7 bases and J by 5 bases, with 14 bases between them. DNA for the CDR3: TGTGCCAGCACCCGAGAATCAGGGTATGGCTACACCTTC. Residues: CASTRESGYGYTF.

This chain joins TRBV11-2 and TRBJ2-1, with TRBD1 matching over 7 bases. Germline-derived CDR1 and CDR2 are SGHAT and FQNNGV. The junction had 12 bases not matched to a gene; V was cut back by 5 bases and J by 5 bases. The CDR3 contains 16 residues. Here the CDR3 DNA reads TGTGCCAGCAGCACACCCTACAGGGGACGGGACAATGAGCAGTTCTTC. This codes for CASSTPYRGRDNEQFF.

The chain combines TRBV24-1 with TRBJ2-2; D assignment may be TRBD1 or TRBD2 (5 bases each). Germline values: CDR1 KGHDR, CDR2 SFDVKD. With 10 bases removed from V and 0 bases from J, the gap between germline ends came to 11 bases. CDR3 length: 14 residues. CDR3 DNA: TGTGCCACAGAGGGGCGATCGAACACCGGGGAGCTGTTTTTT. Encoded protein: CATEGRSNTGELFF.